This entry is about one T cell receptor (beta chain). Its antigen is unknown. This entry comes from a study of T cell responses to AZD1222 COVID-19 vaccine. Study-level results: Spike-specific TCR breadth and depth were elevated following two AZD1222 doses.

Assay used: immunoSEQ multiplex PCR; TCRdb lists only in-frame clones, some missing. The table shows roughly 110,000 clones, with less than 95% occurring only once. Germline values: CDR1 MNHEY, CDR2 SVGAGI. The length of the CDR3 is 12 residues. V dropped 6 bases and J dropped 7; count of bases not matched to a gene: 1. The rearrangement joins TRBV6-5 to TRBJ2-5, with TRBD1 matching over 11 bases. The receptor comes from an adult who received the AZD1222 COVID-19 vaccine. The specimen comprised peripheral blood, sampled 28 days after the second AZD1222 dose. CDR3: CASRGQGGTQYF. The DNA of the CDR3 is TGTGCCAGCAGGGGACAGGGGGGGACCCAGTACTTC.